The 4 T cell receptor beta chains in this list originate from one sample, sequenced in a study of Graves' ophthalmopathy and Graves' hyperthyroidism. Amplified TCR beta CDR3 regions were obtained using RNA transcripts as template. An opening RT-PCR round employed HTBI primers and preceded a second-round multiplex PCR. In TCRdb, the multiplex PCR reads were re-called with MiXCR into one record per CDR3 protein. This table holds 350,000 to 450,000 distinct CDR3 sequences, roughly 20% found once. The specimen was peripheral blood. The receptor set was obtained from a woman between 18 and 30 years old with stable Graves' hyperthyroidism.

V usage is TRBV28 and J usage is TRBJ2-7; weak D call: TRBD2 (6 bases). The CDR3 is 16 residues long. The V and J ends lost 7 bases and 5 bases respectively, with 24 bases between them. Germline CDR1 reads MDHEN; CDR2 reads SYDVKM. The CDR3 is CASTLGSGQGQNEQYF. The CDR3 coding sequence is TGTGCCAGCACCCTGGGGAGCGGGCAGGGCCAGAACGAGCAGTACTTC.

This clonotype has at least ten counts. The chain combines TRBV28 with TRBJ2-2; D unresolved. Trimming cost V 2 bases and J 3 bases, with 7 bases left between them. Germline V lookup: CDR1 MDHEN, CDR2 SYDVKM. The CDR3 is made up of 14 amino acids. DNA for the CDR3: TGTGCCAGCAGTTTAGCAACCTACACCGGGGAGCTGTTTTTT. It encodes CASSLATYTGELFF.

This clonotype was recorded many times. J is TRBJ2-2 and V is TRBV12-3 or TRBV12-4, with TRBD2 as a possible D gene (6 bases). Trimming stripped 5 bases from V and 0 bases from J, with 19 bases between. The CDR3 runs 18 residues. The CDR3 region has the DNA TGTGCCAGCAGTCCCAAAGTGGGGAGGTTCGCGAACACCGGGGAGCTGTTTTTT. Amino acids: CASSPKVGRFANTGELFF.

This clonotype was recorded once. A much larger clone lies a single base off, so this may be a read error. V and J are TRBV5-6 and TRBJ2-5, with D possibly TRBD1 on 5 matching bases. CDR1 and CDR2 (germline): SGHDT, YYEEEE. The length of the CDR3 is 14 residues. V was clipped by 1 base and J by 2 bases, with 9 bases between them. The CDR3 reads CASSLIQAQETQYF. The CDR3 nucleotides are TGTGCCAGCAGCTTGATACAGGCGCAAGAGACCCAGTACTTC.